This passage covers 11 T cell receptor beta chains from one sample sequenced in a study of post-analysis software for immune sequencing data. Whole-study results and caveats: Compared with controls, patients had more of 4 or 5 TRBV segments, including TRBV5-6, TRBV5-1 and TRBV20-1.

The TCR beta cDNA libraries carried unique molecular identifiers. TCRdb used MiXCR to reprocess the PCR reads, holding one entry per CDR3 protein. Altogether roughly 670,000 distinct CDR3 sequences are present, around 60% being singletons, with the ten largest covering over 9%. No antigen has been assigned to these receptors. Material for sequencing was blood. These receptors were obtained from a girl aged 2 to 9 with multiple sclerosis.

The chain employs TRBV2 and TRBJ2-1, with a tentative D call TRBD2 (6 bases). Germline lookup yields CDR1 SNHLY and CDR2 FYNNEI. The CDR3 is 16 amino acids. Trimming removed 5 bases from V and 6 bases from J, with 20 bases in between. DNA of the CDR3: TGTGCCAGCAGTCTCAGACTAGGAGAGGACGCCAATGAGCAGTTCTTC. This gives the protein CASSLRLGEDANEQFF.

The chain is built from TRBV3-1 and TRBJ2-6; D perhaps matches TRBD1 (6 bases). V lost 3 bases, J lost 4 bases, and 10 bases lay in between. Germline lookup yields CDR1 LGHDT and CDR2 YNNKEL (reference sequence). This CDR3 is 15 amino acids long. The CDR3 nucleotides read TGTGCCAGCAGCCAGCCAGGGGTAGGGGCCAACGTCCTGACTTTC. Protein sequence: CASSQPGVGANVLTF.

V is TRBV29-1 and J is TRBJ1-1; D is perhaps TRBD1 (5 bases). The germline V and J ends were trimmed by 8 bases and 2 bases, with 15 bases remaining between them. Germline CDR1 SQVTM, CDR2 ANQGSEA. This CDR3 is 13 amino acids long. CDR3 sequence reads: CSSEGTRNTEAFF. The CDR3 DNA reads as TGCAGCTCGGAGGGGACCCGCAACACTGAAGCTTTCTTT.

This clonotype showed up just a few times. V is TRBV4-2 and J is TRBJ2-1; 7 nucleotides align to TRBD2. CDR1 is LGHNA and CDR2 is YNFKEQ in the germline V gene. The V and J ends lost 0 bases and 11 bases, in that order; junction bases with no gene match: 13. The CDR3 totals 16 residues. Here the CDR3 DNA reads TGTGCCAGCAGCCAAGATTGGGGGGGTTCCGACAGTAAGCAGTTCTTC. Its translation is CASSQDWGGSDSKQFF.

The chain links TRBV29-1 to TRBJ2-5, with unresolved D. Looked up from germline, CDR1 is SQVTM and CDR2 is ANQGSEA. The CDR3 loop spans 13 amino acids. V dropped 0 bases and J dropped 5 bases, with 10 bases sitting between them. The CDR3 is CSVEDNVRETQYF. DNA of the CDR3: TGCAGCGTTGAAGATAACGTGCGGGAGACCCAGTACTTC.

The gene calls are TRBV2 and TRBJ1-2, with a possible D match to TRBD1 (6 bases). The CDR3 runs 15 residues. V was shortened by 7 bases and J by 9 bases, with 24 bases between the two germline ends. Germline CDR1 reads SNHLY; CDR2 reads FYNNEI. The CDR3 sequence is CASISTGLSFNSYTF. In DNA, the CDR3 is TGTGCCAGCATTTCCACAGGGCTTAGTTTTAATAGCTACACCTTC.

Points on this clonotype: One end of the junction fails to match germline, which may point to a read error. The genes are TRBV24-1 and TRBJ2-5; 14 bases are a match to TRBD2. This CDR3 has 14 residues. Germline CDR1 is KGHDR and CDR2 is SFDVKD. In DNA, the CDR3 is TGTGCCACCAGGGATTCGGGACTAGCGGGGGCTCAGTACTTC. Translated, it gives CATRDSGLAGAQYF.

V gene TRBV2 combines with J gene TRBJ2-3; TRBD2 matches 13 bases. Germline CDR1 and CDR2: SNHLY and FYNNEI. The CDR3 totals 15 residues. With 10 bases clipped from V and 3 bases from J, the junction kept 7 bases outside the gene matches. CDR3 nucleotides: TGTGCCACCGTACCGGGACTAGCGGGGACAGATACGCAGTATTTT. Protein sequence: CATVPGLAGTDTQYF.

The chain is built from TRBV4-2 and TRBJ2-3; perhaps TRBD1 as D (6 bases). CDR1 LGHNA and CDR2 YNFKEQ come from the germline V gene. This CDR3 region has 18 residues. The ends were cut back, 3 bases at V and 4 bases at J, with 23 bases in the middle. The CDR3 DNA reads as TGTGCCAGCAGCCATTTAAAAGGGGGACCGCGTGTAGCAGATACGCAGTATTTT. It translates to CASSHLKGGPRVADTQYF.

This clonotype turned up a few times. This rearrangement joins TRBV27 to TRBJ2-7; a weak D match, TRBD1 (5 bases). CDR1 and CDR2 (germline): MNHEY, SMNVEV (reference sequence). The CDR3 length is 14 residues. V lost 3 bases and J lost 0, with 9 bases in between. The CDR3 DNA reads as TGTGCCAGCAGTTTGGGGCGCCGCTCCTACGAGCAGTACTTC. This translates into CASSLGRRSYEQYF.

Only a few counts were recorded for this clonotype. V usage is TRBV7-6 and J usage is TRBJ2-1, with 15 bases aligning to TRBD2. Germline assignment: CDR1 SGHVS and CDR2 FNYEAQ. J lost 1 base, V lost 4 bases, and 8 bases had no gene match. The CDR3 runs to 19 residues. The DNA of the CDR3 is TGTGCCAGCAGCTCAGGACTAGCGGGAGGGAAAGTATCCTACAATGAGCAGTTCTTC. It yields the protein CASSSGLAGGKVSYNEQFF. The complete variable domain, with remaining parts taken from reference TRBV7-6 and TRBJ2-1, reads GAGVSQSPRYKVTKRGQDVALRCDPISGHVSLYWYRQALGQGPEFLTYFNYEAQQDKSGLPNDRFSAERPEGSISTLTIQRTEQRDSAMYRCASSSGLAGGKVSYNEQFFGPGTRLTVL.